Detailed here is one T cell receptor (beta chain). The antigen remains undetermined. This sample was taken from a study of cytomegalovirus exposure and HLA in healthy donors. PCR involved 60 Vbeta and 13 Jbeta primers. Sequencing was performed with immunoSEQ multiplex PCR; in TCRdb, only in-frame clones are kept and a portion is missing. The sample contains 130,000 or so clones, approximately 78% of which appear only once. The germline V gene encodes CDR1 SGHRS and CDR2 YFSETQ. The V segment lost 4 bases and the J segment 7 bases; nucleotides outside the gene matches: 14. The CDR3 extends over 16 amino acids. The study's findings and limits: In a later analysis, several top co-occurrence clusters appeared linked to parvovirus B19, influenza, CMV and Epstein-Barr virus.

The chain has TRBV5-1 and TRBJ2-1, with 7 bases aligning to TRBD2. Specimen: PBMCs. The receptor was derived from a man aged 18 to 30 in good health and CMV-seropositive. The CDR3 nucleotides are TGCGCCAGCAGCCGAGATGGCACGGGAGGAGGGAATGAGCAGTTCTTC. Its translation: CASSRDGTGGGNEQFF.